This TCR beta chain was sequenced during a study of blood T cell repertoires in COVID-19. The wider study: The study drew acute and convalescent COVID-19 samples from the United States, Italy and Spain.

Germline loops: CDR1 SGHKS, CDR2 YYEKEE (reference sequence). CDR3 length: 15 residues. The V segment lost 4 bases and the J segment 4 bases; nucleotides outside the gene matches: 6. Using immunoSEQ multiplex PCR, the repertoire was profiled, and TCRdb retains in-frame clones only, with some absent. The profile shows more than 300,000 clones, approximately 90% of them singletons. This receptor was taken from a woman aged 18 to 35 who had recovered from COVID-19. The rearrangement uses TRBV5-5 and TRBJ2-3, with 10 positions matching TRBD2. Sequenced input: PBMCs or T cells enriched from blood (not recorded which). The CDR3, as DNA: TGTGCCAGCAGCCCGACTAGCGGGTTCCCAGATACGCAGTATTTT. Translation: CASSPTSGFPDTQYF.